This T cell receptor (beta chain) was retrieved from a study of blood T cell repertoires in COVID-19. Assay used: immunoSEQ multiplex PCR; TCRdb lists only in-frame clones, some missing. Of tens of thousands of clones listed, 80% to 90% are singletons. The sequence came from a woman older than 75 with acute or convalescent COVID-19. The sequencing input was peripheral blood.

CDR3 in amino acids: CASSPRTGDGYTF. The CDR3 coding sequence is TGTGCCAGCTCACCTCGGACAGGGGATGGCTACACCTTC. V is TRBV18 and J is TRBJ1-2; 9 bases map to TRBD1. V trimming: 3 bases; J trimming: 6 bases; junction bases outside the gene matches: 2. CDR3 length equals 13 residues. Germline CDR1 reads KGHSH; CDR2 reads LQKENI. The full variable domain, its missing parts supplied by reference TRBV18 and TRBJ1-2, is NAGVMQNPRHLVRRRGQEARLRCSPMKGHSHVYWYRQLPEEGLKFMVYLQKENIIDESGMPKERFSAEFPKEGPSILRIQQVVRGDSAAYFCASSPRTGDGYTFGSGTRLTVV.